This TCR beta chain was identified in a study of cytotoxic CD8 clonotypes in ibrutinib-treated CLL (dated by TCRdb to about 2021). Regarding the complete study: The cohort was composed of under 12 relapsed/refractory and approximately 14 treatment-naive patients; IGHV unmutated status was identified in fewer than 18 patients. Responses were partial in around 24 patients and complete in 2; after median approximately 66 months follow-up, about 14 stayed in remission and roughly twelve progressed. The response samples were drawn at a median of approximately 11 months into treatment, with a range of roughly 6 to 40 months. Cryopreserved peripheral blood mononuclear cells were collected at three points: before therapy, at response, and at either sustained remission or disease progression. On average, each sample had 255,043 productive templates and tens of thousands of productive rearrangements. Of the 86 participants in the trial, approximately 25 had longitudinal samples available. Every sample from remission and from progressive disease was obtained while the patients were still on ibrutinib.

As concerns this clone: Its specific antigen is unknown. It has no much larger one-base neighbor in the sample; base qualities were not kept.

The goal of deep resolution MiSeq sequencing was a depth between 1 in 1 million and 1 in 200,000 T cells, and coverage averaged 10x per clonotype. TCR beta libraries were generated with the immunoSEQ hsTCRB Kit. In the paper's pipeline: The data were analyzed with ImmunoSEQ Analyzer and ImmunoSEQ Data Assistant, and V, D and J gene assignments followed IMGT definitions. Clonality, with values ranging from 0 to 1, was calculated as one minus the normalized Shannon entropy of productive rearrangement frequencies. Public clonotype analysis was restricted to overrepresented clonotypes comprising at least 0.05% of each patient's repertoire. Approximately 12 age-matched healthy donor repertoires from immuneACCESS were used as controls for clonality. The clones in this table, taken by TCRdb from immuneACCESS, are in-frame only. Not every clone is retained; where verified, under half of the shortfall comes from an unresolved V gene, and the cause of the rest is unknown. V and J calls and clone size are copied from that table; D and trimming were computed from the DNA. Recorded for this sample are approximately 320,000 clones; about 61% of them occurred a single time. The leading ten clones occupy roughly 6.3% of the sample.

From its cysteine to its phenylalanine, the CDR3 spans 13 amino acids. Of all the DNA, just the CDR3 is kept, 39 bases in frame from base 1. The V end gives up 4 bases and the J end 8 bases, leaving 7 bases in the junction not matched to a gene. From a lookup of the germline V gene, CDR1 and CDR2 are SGHTA and FQGTGA. For TCR beta library preparation, 2 to 2.5 micrograms of genomic DNA were isolated from cryopreserved PBMCs. Longitudinal blood samples from CLL patients on ibrutinib monotherapy were analyzed using high-throughput TCR beta sequencing. Patients were enrolled in a phase 2 open-label single-center ibrutinib monotherapy trial. Beyond this particular receptor, the publication reports: Lymph node repertoires were not examined, and the timing of sampling was not matched between patients in sustained remission and those whose disease progressed. Public clonotypes were rare and either shrank or stayed stable during treatment, and the rise in clonality at ibrutinib response reflected expansion of private clonotypes. Baseline clonality exceeded that of age-matched healthy donors and correlated strongly with circulating CD8+ T-cell counts. Clonality rose at ibrutinib response, remained stable during sustained remission, and dropped back toward baseline at progression.

Sequencing used PBMCs, obtained after 36 months of ibrutinib treatment. This sequence was found in a human donor with chronic lymphocytic leukemia. The sequence is built from TRBV7-3 and TRBJ1-2; 7 central bases correspond to TRBD1. The DNA sequence is as follows: TGTGCCAGCAGCTCGATAGGGGGCTGGGGCTACACCTTC. Its coded protein is CASSSIGGWGYTF. With the rest looked up from the reference TRBV7-3 and TRBJ1-2 genes rather than sequenced, the full variable domain is GAGVSQTPSNKVTEKGKYVELRCDPISGHTALYWYRQSLGQGPEFLIYFQGTGAADDSGLPNDRFFAVRPEGSVSTLKIQRTERGDSAVYLCASSSIGGWGYTFGSGTRLTVV.